The entry below describes one T cell receptor (beta chain). The data originate from a study of blood T cell repertoires in COVID-19. The assay was immunoSEQ multiplex PCR, and TCRdb's table has in-frame clones only and misses some. The data contain under 500,000 clones, around 91% of them singletons. This CDR3 is 14 amino acids long. The J segment lost 4 bases and the V segment lost 4 bases, leaving 5 bases of the junction unmatched. Germline CDR1 reads WSHSY; CDR2 reads SAAADI. The V call is TRBV10-2, the J call TRBJ1-1; 8 nucleotides agree with TRBD1. The sequenced sample was PBMCs or T cells enriched from blood (not recorded which). The origin of this receptor is a man between 25 and 39 years old who had recovered from COVID-19. CDR3 DNA sequence: TGCGCCAGCAGTGTCGGACAGGGAGGCACTGAAGCTTTCTTT. Translating gives CASSVGQGGTEAFF.